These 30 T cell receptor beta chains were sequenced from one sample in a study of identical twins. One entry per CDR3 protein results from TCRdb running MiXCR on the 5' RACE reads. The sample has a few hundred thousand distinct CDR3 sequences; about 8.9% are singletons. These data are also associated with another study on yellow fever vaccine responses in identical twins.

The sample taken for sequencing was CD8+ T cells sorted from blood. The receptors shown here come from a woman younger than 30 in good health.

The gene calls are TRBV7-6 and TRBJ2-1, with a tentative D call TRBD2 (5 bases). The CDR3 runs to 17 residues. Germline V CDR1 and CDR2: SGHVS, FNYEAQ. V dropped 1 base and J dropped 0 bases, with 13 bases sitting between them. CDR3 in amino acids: CASSLDMWESSYNEQFF. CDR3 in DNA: TGTGCCAGCAGCTTAGATATGTGGGAGAGCTCCTACAATGAGCAGTTCTTC.

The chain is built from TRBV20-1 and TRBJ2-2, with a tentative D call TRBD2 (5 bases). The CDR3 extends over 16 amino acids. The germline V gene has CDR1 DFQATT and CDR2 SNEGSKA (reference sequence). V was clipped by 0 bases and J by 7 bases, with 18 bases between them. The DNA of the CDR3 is TGCAGTGCTAGAGATTGGGCGGCGGGTGATTACGGGGAGCTGTTTTTT. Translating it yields CSARDWAAGDYGELFF.

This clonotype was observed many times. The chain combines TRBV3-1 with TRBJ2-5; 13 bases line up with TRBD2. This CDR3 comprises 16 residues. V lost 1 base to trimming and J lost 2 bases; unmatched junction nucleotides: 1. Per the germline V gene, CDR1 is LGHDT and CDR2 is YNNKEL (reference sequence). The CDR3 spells CASSQVLAGGQETQYF. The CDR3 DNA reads TGTGCCAGCAGCCAAGTACTAGCGGGAGGGCAAGAGACCCAGTACTTC.

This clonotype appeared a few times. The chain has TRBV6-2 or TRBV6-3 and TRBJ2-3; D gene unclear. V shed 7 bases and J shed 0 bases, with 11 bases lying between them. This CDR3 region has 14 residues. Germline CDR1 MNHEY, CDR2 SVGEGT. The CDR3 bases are TGTGCCAGCACCTTGACTTCTAGCACAGATACGCAGTATTTT. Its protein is CASTLTSSTDTQYF.

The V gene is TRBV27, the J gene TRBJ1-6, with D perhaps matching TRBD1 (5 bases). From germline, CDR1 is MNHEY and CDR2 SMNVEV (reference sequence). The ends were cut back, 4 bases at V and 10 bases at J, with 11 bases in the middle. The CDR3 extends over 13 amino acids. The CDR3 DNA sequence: TGTGCCAGCAGTTGGGACTCGGGATCACCCCTCCACTTT. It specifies CASSWDSGSPLHF.

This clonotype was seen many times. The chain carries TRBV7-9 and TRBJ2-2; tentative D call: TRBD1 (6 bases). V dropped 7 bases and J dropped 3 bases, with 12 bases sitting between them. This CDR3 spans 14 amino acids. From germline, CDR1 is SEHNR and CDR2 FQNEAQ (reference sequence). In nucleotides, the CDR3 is TGTGCCAGCAACCTACAGGGTTACACCGGGGAGCTGTTTTTT. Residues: CASNLQGYTGELFF.

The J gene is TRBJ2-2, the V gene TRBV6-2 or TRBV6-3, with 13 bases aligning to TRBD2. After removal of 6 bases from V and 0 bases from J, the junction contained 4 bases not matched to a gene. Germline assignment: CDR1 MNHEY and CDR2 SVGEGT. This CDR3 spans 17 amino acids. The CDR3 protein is CASRTLAGGPNTGELFF. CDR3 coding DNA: TGTGCCAGCAGGACACTAGCGGGGGGGCCGAACACCGGGGAGCTGTTTTTT.

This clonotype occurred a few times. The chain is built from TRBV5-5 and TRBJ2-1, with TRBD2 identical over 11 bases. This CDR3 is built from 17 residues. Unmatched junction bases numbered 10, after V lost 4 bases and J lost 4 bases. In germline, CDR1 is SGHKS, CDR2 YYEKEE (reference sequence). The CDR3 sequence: CASSQLGTSGAYNEQFF. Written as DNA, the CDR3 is TGTGCCAGCAGCCAGTTGGGGACTAGCGGAGCTTACAATGAGCAGTTCTTC. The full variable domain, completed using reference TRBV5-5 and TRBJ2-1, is DAGVTQSPTHLIKTRGQQVTLRCSPISGHKSVSWYQQVLGQGPQFIFQYYEKEERGRGNFPDRFSARQFPNYSSELNVNALLLGDSALYLCASSQLGTSGAYNEQFFGPGTRLTVL.

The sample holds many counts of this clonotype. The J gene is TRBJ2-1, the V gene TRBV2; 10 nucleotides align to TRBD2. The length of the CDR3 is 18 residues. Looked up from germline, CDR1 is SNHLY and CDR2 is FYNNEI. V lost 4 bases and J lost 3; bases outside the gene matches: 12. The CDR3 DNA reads TGTGCCAGCAGTGGAGACGAAGCGGGAGGGCCAGTCTACAATGAGCAGTTCTTC. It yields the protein CASSGDEAGGPVYNEQFF.

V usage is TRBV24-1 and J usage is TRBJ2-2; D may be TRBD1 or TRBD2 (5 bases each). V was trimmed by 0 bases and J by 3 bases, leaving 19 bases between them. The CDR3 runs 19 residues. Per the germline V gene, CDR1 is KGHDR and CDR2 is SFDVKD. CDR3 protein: CATSDLSPSGATHTGELFF. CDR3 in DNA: TGTGCCACCAGTGATTTGTCCCCCTCCGGGGCCACCCACACCGGGGAGCTGTTTTTT.

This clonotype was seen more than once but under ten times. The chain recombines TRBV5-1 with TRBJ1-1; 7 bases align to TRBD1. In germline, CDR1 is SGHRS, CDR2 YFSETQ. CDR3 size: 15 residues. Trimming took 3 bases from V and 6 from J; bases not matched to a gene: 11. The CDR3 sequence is CASSSHGPQGPEAFF. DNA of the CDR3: TGCGCCAGCAGCTCTCACGGCCCACAGGGGCCTGAAGCTTTCTTT.

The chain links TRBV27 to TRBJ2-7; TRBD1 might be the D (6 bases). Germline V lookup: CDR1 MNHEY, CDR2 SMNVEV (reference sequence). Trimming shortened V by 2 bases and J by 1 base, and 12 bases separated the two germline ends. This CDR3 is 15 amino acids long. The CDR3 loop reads CASSLAAGESYEQYF. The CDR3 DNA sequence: TGTGCCAGCAGTTTAGCGGCAGGGGAGTCCTACGAGCAGTACTTC.

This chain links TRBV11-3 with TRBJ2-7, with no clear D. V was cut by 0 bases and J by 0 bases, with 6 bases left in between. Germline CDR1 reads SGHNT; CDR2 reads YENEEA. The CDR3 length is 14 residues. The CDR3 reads CASSLDGNSYEQYF. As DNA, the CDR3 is TGTGCCAGCAGCTTAGATGGCAACTCCTACGAGCAGTACTTC.

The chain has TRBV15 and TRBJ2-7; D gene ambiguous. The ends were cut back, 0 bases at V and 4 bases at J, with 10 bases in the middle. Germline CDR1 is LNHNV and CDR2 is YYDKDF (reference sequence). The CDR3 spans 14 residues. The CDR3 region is CATSRDGRLYEQYF. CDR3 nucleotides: TGTGCCACCAGCAGAGATGGCCGTTTATACGAGCAGTACTTC.

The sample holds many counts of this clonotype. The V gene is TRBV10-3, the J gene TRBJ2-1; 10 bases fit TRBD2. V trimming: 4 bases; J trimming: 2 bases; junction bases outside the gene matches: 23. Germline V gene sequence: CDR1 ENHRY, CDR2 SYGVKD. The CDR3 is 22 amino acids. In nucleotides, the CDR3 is TGTGCCATCAGTGGGGCTAGCGGGGGTACCTTCGGGGTTTCCACCACCTACAATGAGCAGTTCTTC. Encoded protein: CAISGASGGTFGVSTTYNEQFF.

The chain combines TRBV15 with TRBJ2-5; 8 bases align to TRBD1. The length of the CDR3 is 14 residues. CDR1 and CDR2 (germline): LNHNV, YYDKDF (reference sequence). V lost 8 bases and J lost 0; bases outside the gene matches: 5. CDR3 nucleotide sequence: TGTGCCACCCTTAGGACAGGGCACCAAGAGACCCAGTACTTC. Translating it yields CATLRTGHQETQYF.

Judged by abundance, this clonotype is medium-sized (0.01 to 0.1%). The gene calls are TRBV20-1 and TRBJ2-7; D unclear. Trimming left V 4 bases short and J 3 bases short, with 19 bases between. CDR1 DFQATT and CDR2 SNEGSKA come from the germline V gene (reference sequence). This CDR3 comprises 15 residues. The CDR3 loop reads CSAKGSPIPDYEQYF. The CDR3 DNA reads TGCAGTGCTAAAGGCTCTCCCATACCTGACTACGAGCAGTACTTC.

CDR3 sequence: CAWYLGRGYNEQFF. The CDR3 DNA reads as TGTGCCTGGTACTTAGGCAGGGGGTACAATGAGCAGTTCTTC. The chain links TRBV30 to TRBJ2-1, with 7 bases lining up with TRBD1. The CDR3 is made up of 14 amino acids. The trim removed 5 bases at V and 4 bases at J, leaving 8 bases unmatched. From germline, CDR1 is GTSNPN and CDR2 SVGIG (reference sequence).

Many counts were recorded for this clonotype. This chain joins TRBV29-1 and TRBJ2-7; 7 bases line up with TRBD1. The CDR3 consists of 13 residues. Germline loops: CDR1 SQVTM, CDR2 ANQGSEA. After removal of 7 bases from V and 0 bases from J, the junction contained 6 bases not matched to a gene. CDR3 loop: CSALTGTSYEQYF. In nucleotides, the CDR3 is TGCAGCGCTTTGACAGGGACCTCCTACGAGCAGTACTTC.

DNA for the CDR3: TGTGCCAGCAGCTTAACCGGGACACCTTCGGCCGGGGAGCTGTTTTTT. This sequence encodes CASSLTGTPSAGELFF. The chain has TRBV7-9 and TRBJ2-2; tentatively, D is TRBD1 (6 bases). This CDR3 region has 16 residues. Trimming took off 2 bases at V and 6 bases at J, with 16 bases between the two ends. Germline V CDR1 and CDR2: SEHNR, FQNEAQ (reference sequence). The variable domain in full, with the rest retrieved from reference TRBV7-9 and TRBJ2-2, is DTGVSQNPRHKITKRGQNVTFRCDPISEHNRLYWYRQTLGQGPEFLTYFQNEAQLEKSRLLSDRFSAERPKGSFSTLEIQRTEQGDSAMYLCASSLTGTPSAGELFFGEGSRLTVL.

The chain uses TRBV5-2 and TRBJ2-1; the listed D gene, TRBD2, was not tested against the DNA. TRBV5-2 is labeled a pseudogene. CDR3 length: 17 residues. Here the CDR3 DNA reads TGTGCCAGGGGCGAAACCCCATACCCGGGACTAGAGAGGGAGCAGTTCTTC. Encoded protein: CARGETPYPGLEREQFF.

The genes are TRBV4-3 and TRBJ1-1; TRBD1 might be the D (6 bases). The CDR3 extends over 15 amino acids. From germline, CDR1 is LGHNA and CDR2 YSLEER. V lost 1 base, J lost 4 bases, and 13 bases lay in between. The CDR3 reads CASSQAGHLATEAFF. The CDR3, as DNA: TGCGCCAGCAGCCAAGCGGGACATTTGGCCACTGAAGCTTTCTTT.

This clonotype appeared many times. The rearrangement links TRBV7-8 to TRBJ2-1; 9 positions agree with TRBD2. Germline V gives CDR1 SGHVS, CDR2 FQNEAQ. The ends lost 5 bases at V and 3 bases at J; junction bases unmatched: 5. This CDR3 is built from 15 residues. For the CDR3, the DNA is TGTGCCAGCAGCGGTCGACTAGCGGACTACAATGAGCAGTTCTTC. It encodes CASSGRLADYNEQFF.

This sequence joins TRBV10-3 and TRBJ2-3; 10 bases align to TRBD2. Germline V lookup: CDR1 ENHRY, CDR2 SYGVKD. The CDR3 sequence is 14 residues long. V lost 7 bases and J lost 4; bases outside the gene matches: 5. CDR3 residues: CAINSGRFADTQYF. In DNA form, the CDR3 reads TGTGCCATCAATAGCGGGAGGTTCGCAGATACGCAGTATTTT.

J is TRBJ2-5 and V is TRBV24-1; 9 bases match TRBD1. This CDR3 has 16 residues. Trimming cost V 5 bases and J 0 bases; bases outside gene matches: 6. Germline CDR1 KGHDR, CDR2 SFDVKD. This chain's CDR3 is CATSAQGQGNQETQYF. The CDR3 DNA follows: TGTGCCACCAGTGCCCAAGGACAGGGGAACCAAGAGACCCAGTACTTC.

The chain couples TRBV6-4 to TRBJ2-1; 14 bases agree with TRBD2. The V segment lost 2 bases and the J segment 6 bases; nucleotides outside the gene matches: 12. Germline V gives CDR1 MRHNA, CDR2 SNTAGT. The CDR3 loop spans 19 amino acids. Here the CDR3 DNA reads TGTGCCAGCAGTGACCGAATGATCAGACTAGCGGGAGGGCCCAATGAGCAGTTCTTC. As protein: CASSDRMIRLAGGPNEQFF.

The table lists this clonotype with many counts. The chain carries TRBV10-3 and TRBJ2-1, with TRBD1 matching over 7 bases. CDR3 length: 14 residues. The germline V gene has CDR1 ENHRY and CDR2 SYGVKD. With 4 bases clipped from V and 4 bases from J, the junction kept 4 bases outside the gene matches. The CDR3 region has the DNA TGTGCCATCAGTGCGGACAGGTTTTACAATGAGCAGTTCTTC. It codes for CAISADRFYNEQFF.

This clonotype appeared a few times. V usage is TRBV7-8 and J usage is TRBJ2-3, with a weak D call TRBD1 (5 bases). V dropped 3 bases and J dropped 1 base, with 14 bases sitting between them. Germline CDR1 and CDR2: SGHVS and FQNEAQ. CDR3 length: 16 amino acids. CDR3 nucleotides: TGTGCCAGCAGCTTGTCAGGGATCTGGGGCACAGATACGCAGTATTTT. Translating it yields CASSLSGIWGTDTQYF. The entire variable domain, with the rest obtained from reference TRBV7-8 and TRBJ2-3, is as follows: GAGVSQSPRYKVAKRGQDVALRCDPISGHVSLFWYQQALGQGPEFLTYFQNEAQLDKSGLPSDRFFAERPEGSVSTLKIQRTQQEDSAVYLCASSLSGIWGTDTQYFGPGTRLTVL.

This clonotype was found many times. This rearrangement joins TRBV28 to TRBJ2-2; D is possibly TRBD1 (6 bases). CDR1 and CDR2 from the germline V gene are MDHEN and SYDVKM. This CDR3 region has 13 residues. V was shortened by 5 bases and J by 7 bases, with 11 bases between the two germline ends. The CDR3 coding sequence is TGTGCCAGCAGTCCAGGGGTACTCGGGGAGCTGTTTTTT. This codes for CASSPGVLGELFF.

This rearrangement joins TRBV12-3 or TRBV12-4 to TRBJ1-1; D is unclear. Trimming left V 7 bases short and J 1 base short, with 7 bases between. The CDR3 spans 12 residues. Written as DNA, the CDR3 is TGTGCCAGCACCCAAGGGAACACTGAAGCTTTCTTT. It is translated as CASTQGNTEAFF.